This T cell receptor beta chain was captured by sequencing in a study of T cell repertoires in cytomegalovirus infection. Each CDR3 protein is one row after TCRdb ran MiXCR on the reads. The table shows approximately 140,000 distinct CDR3 sequences, with roughly 6.5% occurring only once. Germline V CDR1 and CDR2: SGDLS, YYNGEE. V was shortened by 4 bases and J by 4 bases, with 16 bases between the two germline ends. The CDR3 loop spans 15 amino acids. Many counts were recorded for this clonotype. V gene TRBV9 combines with J gene TRBJ2-3; D perhaps matches TRBD2 (6 bases). The sample comprised PBMCs. The clonotype originates from a human donor in good health (CMV status not recorded). Some clones in this sample may be carry-over from other donors' samples. The CDR3 is CASSLTRHAADTQYF. CDR3 bases: TGTGCCAGCAGCTTGACTAGACATGCGGCAGATACGCAGTATTTT.